These T cell receptor beta chains were read from a single sample in a study of blood T cell repertoires in COVID-19. This table comes from immunoSEQ multiplex PCR, and its TCRdb copy is limited to in-frame clones, with some not included. The table has about 170,000 clones, less than 90% seen once. The sequencing sample was made of peripheral blood. These receptors were taken from a woman aged 60 to 75 with COVID-19, enrolled during active disease. CDR3s include the opening cysteine and the closing phenylalanine or tryptophan. Fields, in order: J gene, clone size, D gene, V gene, CDR3 DNA, CDR3 protein. D genes are given only for firm matches. The listing skips clone size in some rows; elsewhere it reads once, few, many or a size class.

TRBJ2-1	.	.	TRBV6-2/TRBV6-3	TGTGCCAGCAGTTACTCGAGGCGGGAAGGCTACAATGAGCAGTTCTTC	CASSYSRREGYNEQFF
TRBJ2-1	.	TRBD2	TRBV5-4	TGTGCCAGCAGCTCTAAGGCACTAGCGGGAGGCCGCTCCTACAATGAGCAGTTCTTC	CASSSKALAGGRSYNEQFF
TRBJ2-1	.	TRBD2	TRBV29-1	TGCAGCGTTGAAGGGATCCAGGGACTACCATCGGGTGAGCAGTTCTTC	CSVEGIQGLPSGEQFF
TRBJ1-1	.	.	TRBV6-1	TGTGCCAGCAGTGAAGCGCTTAGGGGGGGTGAAGCTTTCTTT	CASSEALRGGEAFF
TRBJ2-7	.	.	TRBV10-3	TGTGCCATCAGTGGTGGGCAGGCGCAGTACTTC	CAISGGQAQYF
TRBJ1-2	.	.	TRBV6-5	TGTGCCAGCAGTTACTCTTTTTTCGGTAACTATGGCTACACCTTC	CASSYSFFGNYGYTF
TRBJ2-1	.	TRBD2	TRBV24-1	TGTGCCACCAGTGACCCCTCAGCGGGAGCCTACAATGAGCAGTTCTTC	CATSDPSAGAYNEQFF
TRBJ2-2	.	.	TRBV6-1	TGTGCCAGCAGTGTGGGCCCATACAAGAACACCGGGGAGCTGTTTTTT	CASSVGPYKNTGELFF
TRBJ1-1	.	.	TRBV28	TGTGCCAGCCCCCCATCCAGGGTGGGCACTGAAGCTTTCTTT	CASPPSRVGTEAFF
TRBJ2-1	.	.	TRBV6-5	TGTGCCAGCAGTCCCGGAGTCAATGAGCAGTTCTTC	CASSPGVNEQFF
TRBJ1-2	few	TRBD1	TRBV4-3	TGCGCCAGCAGCCAAGATGCAGGGGGAGTAGGTAACTATGGCTACACCTTC	CASSQDAGGVGNYGYTF
TRBJ2-5	.	.	TRBV7-2	TGTGCCAGCAGCTTAACCGGCCAGAGCGGGGAGACCCAGTACTTC	CASSLTGQSGETQYF
TRBJ1-6	.	.	TRBV6-5	TGTGCCAGCAGTCCCCTATATAATTCACCCCTCCACTTT	CASSPLYNSPLHF
TRBJ2-7	.	.	TRBV19	TGTGCCAGTAGGTCTTCCGGGACAAACATCGCCGAGCAGTACTTC	CASRSSGTNIAEQYF
TRBJ1-6	.	TRBD1	TRBV20-1	TGCAGTGCTAGTCGTTGGACAGGGACAGGAAATTCACCCCTCCACTTT	CSASRWTGTGNSPLHF
TRBJ2-3	once	TRBD2	TRBV7-6	TGTGCCAGCAGCTTAGGACGTCTAGCGGGAGGGCCTGGCGTCACAGATACGCAGTATTTT	CASSLGRLAGGPGVTDTQYF
TRBJ1-2	.	.	TRBV24-1	TGTGCCACCAGTGATTCAGGGAACTATGGCTACACCTTC	CATSDSGNYGYTF
TRBJ2-7	.	.	TRBV5-6	TGTGCCAGCAGCTTGAGAATAGCCACCTCCTACGAGCAGTACTTC	CASSLRIATSYEQYF
TRBJ1-5	.	.	TRBV9	TGTGCCAGCAGCGTCACAGGGAAGAGAGATCAGCCCCAGCATTTT	CASSVTGKRDQPQHF
TRBJ1-5	.	.	TRBV5-6	TGTGCCAGCAGCCGGACAGATAGCAATCAGCCCCAGCATTTT	CASSRTDSNQPQHF
TRBJ1-6	.	.	TRBV9	TGTGCCAGCAGCGTTACGGACAATAATTCACCCCTCCACTTT	CASSVTDNNSPLHF
TRBJ1-6	.	.	TRBV5-6	TGTGCCAGCAGCCGGGTTCAGGGCGCATTTTATTCACCCCTCCACTTT	CASSRVQGAFYSPLHF
TRBJ2-7	.	TRBD2	TRBV7-8	TGTGCCAGCAGCCAAGCGGGGACTAGCGGTTTCTCCTACGAGCAGTACTTC	CASSQAGTSGFSYEQYF
TRBJ2-2	.	TRBD2	TRBV11-3	TGTGCCAGCAGCTTAAGGGTAGGGCTAGCGGGAGCCGGGGAGCTGTTTTTT	CASSLRVGLAGAGELFF
TRBJ1-1	once	TRBD1	TRBV19	TGTGCCAGTAGTAGAGAGGACAGGTCCTATCACACTGAAGCTTTCTTT	CASSREDRSYHTEAFF
TRBJ2-7	.	TRBD2	TRBV4-2	TGTGCCAGCAGCCTGGAAGCGGGAGGGGGCCCCTACGAGCAGTACTTC	CASSLEAGGGPYEQYF
TRBJ2-2	.	.	TRBV18	TGTGCCAGCTCACCACCTTTTAGCGGTACATACACCGGGGAGCTGTTTTTT	CASSPPFSGTYTGELFF
TRBJ2-1	.	TRBD2	TRBV6-2/TRBV6-3	TGTGCCAGCAGTTCCGCGGGGGGACAGTTCTTC	CASSSAGGQFF
TRBJ1-4	once	TRBD1	TRBV5-4	TGTGCCAGCAGCCCTGAGACAGGGAGCGAAAAACTGTTTTTT	CASSPETGSEKLFF
TRBJ2-1	.	TRBD2	TRBV29-1	TGCAGCGGGCCGGGACTAGCGGGTCGGGATGAGCAGTTCTTC	CSGPGLAGRDEQFF
TRBJ1-4	.	TRBD1	TRBV6-2/TRBV6-3	TGTGCCAGCAGTTCAGGGGGCATGGATGAAAAACTGTTTTTT	CASSSGGMDEKLFF
TRBJ1-6	.	.	TRBV12-3/TRBV12-4	TGTGCCAGCAGTTATCCCCAATCACCCCTCCACTTT	CASSYPQSPLHF
TRBJ1-2	.	.	TRBV6-5	TGTGCCAGCAGTCCAGGAACTAGCGGCTACACCTTC	CASSPGTSGYTF
TRBJ2-2	.	.	TRBV3-1/TRBV3-2	TGTGCCAGCAGCCCGGGTCTCGGACAGCAGAACACCGGGGAGCTGTTTTTT	CASSPGLGQQNTGELFF
TRBJ2-1	.	.	TRBV5-1	TGCGCCAGCAGCACTCAGTCTGGGGGCGGCTACAATGAGCAGTTCTTC	CASSTQSGGGYNEQFF